This T cell receptor (beta chain) was profiled in a study of identical twins. The CDR3 is 16 residues long. The germline gives CDR1 SGHRS, CDR2 YFSETQ. Trimming stripped 0 bases from V and 5 bases from J, with 15 bases between. In this sample, this clonotype turned up many times. The target antigen is unknown. TCRdb analysed the 5' RACE reads with MiXCR anew, one entry per CDR3 protein. The sample has 240,000 or so distinct CDR3 sequences, roughly a tenth seen once. Overall study results and limits: Carriage of fewer insertions was seen in abundant cord blood beta clonotypes, whereas memory repertoires showed none.

The sequenced material came from memory T cells sorted from blood. V is TRBV5-1 and J is TRBJ2-4, with D possibly TRBD1 on 6 matching bases. The sequence came from a man over 45 in good health. CDR3: CASSLATGSTQNIQYF. Here the CDR3 DNA reads TGCGCCAGCAGCTTGGCCACAGGGAGCACCCAAAACATTCAGTACTTC.